This TCR beta chain was identified during a study of T cells in Graves' hyperthyroidism and ophthalmopathy. TCR beta CDR3 regions were amplified from RNA transcripts. When the TCR CDR3 underwent first-round RT-PCR, the HTBI primer set was used. One entry per CDR3 protein, called by TCRdb with MiXCR from the multiplex PCR reads. Of 600,000 to 750,000 distinct CDR3 sequences in the sample, around 16% were seen once. V lost 6 bases and J 2 bases, leaving 14 bases between the germline ends. In germline, CDR1 is LNHDA, CDR2 SQIVND (reference sequence). This CDR3 has 14 residues. Study-wide points: Ophthalmopathy was predicted by the model a median of approximately 6 months ahead of onset.

Remarks on this clonotype: Its antigen remains unknown.

In patients aged 18 to 65, hyperthyroidism was newly diagnosed, with duration under 2 months. Uncontrolled infection, other autoimmune disease, pregnancy or lactation led to exclusion. Sequences were obtained from blood. V usage is TRBV19 and J usage is TRBJ2-7, with D perhaps matching TRBD1 (5 bases). The sequence derives from a man aged 50 to 60 with Graves' hyperthyroidism. The CDR3, as DNA: TGTGCCAGTAGCGCGACAGCATCCCCCTACGAGCAGTACTTC. It translates to CASSATASPYEQYF.